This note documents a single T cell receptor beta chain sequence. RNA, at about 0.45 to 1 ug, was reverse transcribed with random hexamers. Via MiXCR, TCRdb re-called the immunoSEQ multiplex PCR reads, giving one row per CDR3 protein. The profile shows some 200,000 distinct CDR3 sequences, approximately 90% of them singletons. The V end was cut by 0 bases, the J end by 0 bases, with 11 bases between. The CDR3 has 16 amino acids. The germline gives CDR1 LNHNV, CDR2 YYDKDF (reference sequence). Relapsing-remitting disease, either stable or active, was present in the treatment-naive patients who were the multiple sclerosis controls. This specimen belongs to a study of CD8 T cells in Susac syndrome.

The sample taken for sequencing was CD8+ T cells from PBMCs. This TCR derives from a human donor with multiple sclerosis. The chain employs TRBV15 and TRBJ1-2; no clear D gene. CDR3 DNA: TGTGCCACCAGCAGAGATCTGTCGATCGCTAACTATGGCTACACCTTC. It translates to CATSRDLSIANYGYTF.